This entry describes one TCR beta chain. Its specificity is not known. Primers: 60 Vbeta forward and 13 Jbeta reverse. Sequencing used immunoSEQ multiplex PCR; TCRdb keeps in-frame clones, though not all of them. The sample carries 120,000 to 150,000 clones, under 80% recorded once. The data are from a study of cytomegalovirus exposure and HLA in healthy donors. The germline V gene has CDR1 MRHNA and CDR2 SNTAGT. The germline V and J ends were trimmed by 6 bases and 0 bases, with 12 bases remaining between them. This CDR3 has 15 residues. Study-level points and caveats: Cytomegalovirus-associated TCR beta chains were listed, numbering some 170. It was reported that TCR beta sequences correctly inferred the HLA-A and HLA-B alleles for most subjects.

The origin of this receptor is a woman in her forties or fifties in good health and CMV-seropositive. Sequences were obtained from PBMCs. The V call is TRBV6-4, the J call TRBJ2-1, with TRBD2 as a possible D gene (5 bases). CDR3 DNA: TGTGCCAGCAGGCGAGAGGGAAGCTCCTACAATGAGCAGTTCTTC. Translated, it gives CASRREGSSYNEQFF.